This TCR beta chain was profiled in a study of T cells in narcolepsy. About the research overall: Enrolled donors included narcolepsy type 1 or type 2 patients and healthy controls. General study results and limits: In some patient and control memory CD4+ samples, autoreactive clones were absent. Blood of same and different patients, but not healthy controls, reportedly held recurring autoreactive clonotypes.

Germline V gives CDR1 SNHLY, CDR2 FYNNEI. The trim removed 6 bases at V and 4 bases at J, leaving 8 bases unmatched. The CDR3 runs 14 residues. In the case of this clone: Its specificity is unknown.

This table comes from immunoSEQ multiplex PCR, and its TCRdb copy is limited to in-frame clones, with some not included. The top ten clones hold over 1% of a sample with tens of thousands of clones, about four fifths of them seen once. The sequencing input was CD45RA- memory CD4+ T cells from PBMCs. The chain recombines TRBV2 with TRBJ1-1; 7 bases line up with TRBD1. The sequence was obtained from a human donor with narcolepsy. CDR3: CASRRRAGGTEAFF. The CDR3 nucleotides read TGTGCCAGCAGGAGGAGGGCAGGGGGCACTGAAGCTTTCTTT.